A selection of T cell receptor beta chains follows, all from one sample in a study of response to subunit inactivated influenza vaccine. TCRdb re-called the RT-PCR reads through MiXCR, storing one row per CDR3 protein. The sample has 650,000 to 850,000 distinct CDR3 sequences, over 11% seen once. Sequenced material: PBMCs from blood, taken 14 to 15 days before vaccination. These receptors originate from a man aged 50 to 59 who received an inactivated influenza vaccine. The CDR3 runs from the conserved cysteine through the conserved F or W. The D gene is left open where the match is weak. Clone size appears in some rows only: once, few, many, or a class for an expanded clone.

clone_size | j_call | d_call | v_call | cdr3_nt | cdr3_aa
- | TRBJ2-2 | - | TRBV6-1 | TGTGCCAGCAGTCTCCGAGCTAGGGGAACCGGGGAGCTGTTTTTT | CASSLRARGTGELFF
few | TRBJ2-1 | TRBD2 | TRBV4-2 | TGTGCCAGCAGCCAGTTAGGACTAGCGGGATATGAGCAGTTCTTC | CASSQLGLAGYEQFF
few | TRBJ2-3 | - | TRBV5-1 | TGCGCCAGCAGCTCCCGACCGGGACGGACTTCAGATACGCAGTATTTT | CASSSRPGRTSDTQYF
- | TRBJ2-5 | TRBD2 | TRBV7-9 | TGTGCCACCACGCTAGCGGGAGTGTCAGAGACCCAGTACTTC | CATTLAGVSETQYF
- | TRBJ2-1 | - | TRBV4-1 | TGCGCCAGCAGCCCCCTACTAGCTCCCCCGACCAATGAGCAGTTCTTC | CASSPLLAPPTNEQFF
- | TRBJ2-3 | - | TRBV24-1 | TGTGCCACCAGTGTGGGTGCGGATACGCAGTATTTT | CATSVGADTQYF
few | TRBJ2-4 | - | TRBV4-2 | TGTGCCAGCAGCCACGGAGGGAAGGACATTCAGTACTTC | CASSHGGKDIQYF
- | TRBJ2-2 | - | TRBV5-1 | TGCGCCAGCAGCTTGGCTACAGGGTCGGACACCGGGGAGCTGTTTTTT | CASSLATGSDTGELFF
- | TRBJ1-6 | - | TRBV12-3/TRBV12-4 | TGTGCCAGCAGTTTAGGGACACGGGTGAATTCACCCCTCCACTTT | CASSLGTRVNSPLHF
- | TRBJ1-5 | - | TRBV12-3/TRBV12-4 | TGTGCCAGCAGCCGGGGGAATAGCAATCAGCCCCAGCATTTT | CASSRGNSNQPQHF
- | TRBJ2-2 | TRBD1 | TRBV5-1 | TGCGCCAGCAAGGGACAGGGGACCGCTCCCGGGGAGCTGTTTTTT | CASKGQGTAPGELFF
few | TRBJ1-5 | - | TRBV12-3/TRBV12-4 | TGTGCCAGCAGTCCCGGGACATGGTATAGCAATCAGCCCCAGCATTTT | CASSPGTWYSNQPQHF
many | TRBJ2-3 | - | TRBV9 | TGTGCCAGCAGCGTAGCCGATAGCTACTTCTTTAGCACAGATACGCAGTATTTT | CASSVADSYFFSTDTQYF
few | TRBJ1-1 | - | TRBV4-3 | TGCGCCAGCAGCCAGGTGGACGGCCGAGCGGAAGCTTTCTTT | CASSQVDGRAEAFF
few | TRBJ2-7 | - | TRBV5-1 | TGCGCCAGCGGTCAGCAGGGGGGATACGAGCAGTACTTC | CASGQQGGYEQYF
- | TRBJ2-5 | TRBD2 | TRBV20-1 | TGCAGTGCTTCTCAGACTAGCGGGAGAGAGACCCAGTACTTC | CSASQTSGRETQYF
many | TRBJ1-1 | - | TRBV10-2 | TGCGCCAGCACCCATACAGGTGAAGCTTTCTTT | CASTHTGEAFF
- | TRBJ1-4 | - | TRBV2 | TGTGCCAGCAGTGATTCGTCGGATGCAACTAATGAAAAACTGTTTTTT | CASSDSSDATNEKLFF
few | TRBJ2-1 | TRBD1 | TRBV24-1 | TGTGCCACCAGTTCACCCGGGACAGACTACAATGAGCAGTTCTTC | CATSSPGTDYNEQFF
- | TRBJ2-4 | TRBD1 | TRBV2 | TGTGCCAGCAGCCCAAGGACAGGGACAGCCAAAAACATTCAGTACTTC | CASSPRTGTAKNIQYF
- | TRBJ2-3 | TRBD2 | TRBV6-5 | TGTGCCAGCAGTTACGGATCGCGACTAGCGGGAGACACAGATACGCAGTATTTT | CASSYGSRLAGDTDTQYF
few | TRBJ2-7 | - | TRBV20-1 | TGCAGTGCCCTTGAGGGACAAGGGTGGTCGGAGCAGTACTTC | CSALEGQGWSEQYF
- | TRBJ2-6 | - | TRBV7-2 | TGTGCCAGCAGCTTAGGGGTCTTCTCTGGGGCCAACGTCCTGACTTTC | CASSLGVFSGANVLTF
many | TRBJ2-2 | - | TRBV12-3/TRBV12-4 | TGTGCCAGCAGTATGGACCTAACCGGGGAGCTGTTTTTT | CASSMDLTGELFF
few | TRBJ2-3 | - | TRBV14 | TGTGCCAGCAGCCTAGGAGCGTCCATAGTGTCAGCAGATACGCAGTATTTT | CASSLGASIVSADTQYF
- | TRBJ2-3 | - | TRBV9 | TGTGCCAGCAGCGAACGACTATCTGATACGCAGTATTTT | CASSERLSDTQYF
few | TRBJ2-2 | - | TRBV20-1 | TGCAGTGCCGCCGCGCCGCCTGGCACCGGGGAGCTGTTTTTT | CSAAAPPGTGELFF
many | TRBJ2-7 | - | TRBV9 | TGTGCCAGCAGCGTAGGATTGGCGGGCTCCTACGAGCAGTACTTC | CASSVGLAGSYEQYF
few | TRBJ2-7 | TRBD2 | TRBV28 | TGTGCCAGCAGCTCCCAACGGACTAGCGGGAGGGGTTTTTCCTACGAGCAGTACTTC | CASSSQRTSGRGFSYEQYF
- | TRBJ2-1 | TRBD1 | TRBV6-5 | TGTGCCAGCAGTTACTCGAGAAGGGGGCGCTACAATGAGCAGTTCTTC | CASSYSRRGRYNEQFF
few | TRBJ2-2 | TRBD2 | TRBV11-2 | TGTGCCAGCAGGTGGGGGGGAGGCACCGGGGAGCTGTTTTTT | CASRWGGGTGELFF
many | TRBJ2-5 | TRBD1 | TRBV4-1 | TGCGCCAGCAGCCAAGAGGACGGGACAGGGGGCGCCGAGACCCAGTACTTC | CASSQEDGTGGAETQYF
few | TRBJ2-3 | TRBD1 | TRBV5-1 | TGCGCCAGCAGCCAGGGACAGGCAAACACAGATACGCAGTATTTT | CASSQGQANTDTQYF
few | TRBJ2-7 | TRBD2 | TRBV7-9 | TGTGCCAGCATCCCGGGACTAGCGCAAGAGCAGTACTTC | CASIPGLAQEQYF
- | TRBJ1-4 | - | TRBV2 | TGTGCCAGCAGTGATAACCTACGGAATAATGAAAAACTGTTTTTT | CASSDNLRNNEKLFF
many | TRBJ2-1 | TRBD2 | TRBV29-1 | TGCAGCGTTGAGGGGAGCGGGAGATTTAGTGAGCAGTTCTTC | CSVEGSGRFSEQFF
- | TRBJ2-5 | - | TRBV5-4 | TGTGCCATCGGCCGGGGGTATCAAGAGACCCAGTACTTC | CAIGRGYQETQYF
few | TRBJ2-7 | - | TRBV7-9 | TGTGCCAGCAGCGGACGCACGGGGCACGAGCAGTACTTC | CASSGRTGHEQYF
- | TRBJ2-7 | - | TRBV7-9 | TGTGCCAGCAGCCGGGCGCGCTACGAGCAGTACTTC | CASSRARYEQYF
many | TRBJ2-7 | - | TRBV5-1 | TGCGCCAGCAGCTTGGCCTCAGCGGGTTGGTCCTACGAGCAGTACTTC | CASSLASAGWSYEQYF
many | TRBJ2-3 | - | TRBV9 | TGTGCCAGCAGCGTCGGGACCGTCACAGATACGCAGTATTTT | CASSVGTVTDTQYF
many | TRBJ1-2 | TRBD1 | TRBV4-3 | TGCGCCAGCAGCCCCTACTCGGGACAGTTCTATGGCTACACCTTC | CASSPYSGQFYGYTF
- | TRBJ2-3 | TRBD2 | TRBV29-1 | TGCAGCGTAAGACTAGCGGGGGAAGGTACAGATACGCAGTATTTT | CSVRLAGEGTDTQYF
few | TRBJ2-1 | TRBD2 | TRBV27 | TGTGCCAGCAGTCCCCTAGCGGGGGGGAAATTCAATGAGCAGTTCTTC | CASSPLAGGKFNEQFF
- | TRBJ2-2 | TRBD2 | TRBV5-1 | TGCGCCAGCAGCTGGACTAGCGGGAGGGCCACCGGGGAGCTGTTTTTT | CASSWTSGRATGELFF
few | TRBJ2-1 | - | TRBV5-1 | TGCGCCAGCAGCTTGTGGAACAATGAGCAGTTCTTC | CASSLWNNEQFF
few | TRBJ2-3 | TRBD2 | TRBV29-1 | TGCAGCGTTGAAGATCCCCGTTGGAGCGGGAGGCCGAAAGATACGCAGTATTTT | CSVEDPRWSGRPKDTQYF
- | TRBJ2-2 | - | TRBV3-1 | TGTGCCAGCAGCCAATTCTCGCGGACCGGGGAGCTGTTTTTT | CASSQFSRTGELFF
many | TRBJ2-5 | - | TRBV12-3/TRBV12-4 | TGTGCCAGCAGTTGGAGAGATCAAGAGACCCAGTACTTC | CASSWRDQETQYF
few | TRBJ2-7 | - | TRBV29-1 | TGCAGCGTTGTCGAGGTCGCCTCCTACGAGCAGTACTTC | CSVVEVASYEQYF
once | TRBJ2-7 | - | TRBV20-1 | TGCAGTGCTAGAGGACTAGTCTACGAGCAGTACTTC | CSARGLVYEQYF
- | TRBJ2-4 | - | TRBV2 | TGTGCCAGCAGTGAAAGGCCGTACTTC | CASSERPYF
few | TRBJ1-2 | - | TRBV4-1 | TGCGCCAGCAGCCAAGACGATATGTGGTATGGCTACACCTTC | CASSQDDMWYGYTF
few | TRBJ1-4 | TRBD1 | TRBV10-3 | TGTGCCATCAGTGCGGGACAGGAAAAACTGTTTTTT | CAISAGQEKLFF
many | TRBJ2-1 | - | TRBV28 | TGTGCCAGCGGTCGTCATGAGCAGTTCTTC | CASGRHEQFF
few | TRBJ2-7 | - | TRBV28 | TGTGCCAGCAGAGTGGGTGGGACCAATGCCTACGAGCAGTACTTC | CASRVGGTNAYEQYF
few | TRBJ1-6 | - | TRBV6-5 | TGTGCCAGCAGTTCCCGCGGGAATAATTCACCCCTCCACTTT | CASSSRGNNSPLHF
few | TRBJ2-1 | - | TRBV4-3 | TGCGCCAGCAGCCAAGTTAGAGGAGCCTACAATGAGCAGTTCTTC | CASSQVRGAYNEQFF
- | TRBJ2-1 | - | TRBV5-6 | TGTGCCAGCAGCTACTCAGGAGTCCACAATGAGCAGTTCTTC | CASSYSGVHNEQFF
many | TRBJ1-5 | TRBD1 | TRBV6-5 | TGTGCCAGCAGTTACTCGGGACAGTTCAATCAGCCCCAGCATTTT | CASSYSGQFNQPQHF